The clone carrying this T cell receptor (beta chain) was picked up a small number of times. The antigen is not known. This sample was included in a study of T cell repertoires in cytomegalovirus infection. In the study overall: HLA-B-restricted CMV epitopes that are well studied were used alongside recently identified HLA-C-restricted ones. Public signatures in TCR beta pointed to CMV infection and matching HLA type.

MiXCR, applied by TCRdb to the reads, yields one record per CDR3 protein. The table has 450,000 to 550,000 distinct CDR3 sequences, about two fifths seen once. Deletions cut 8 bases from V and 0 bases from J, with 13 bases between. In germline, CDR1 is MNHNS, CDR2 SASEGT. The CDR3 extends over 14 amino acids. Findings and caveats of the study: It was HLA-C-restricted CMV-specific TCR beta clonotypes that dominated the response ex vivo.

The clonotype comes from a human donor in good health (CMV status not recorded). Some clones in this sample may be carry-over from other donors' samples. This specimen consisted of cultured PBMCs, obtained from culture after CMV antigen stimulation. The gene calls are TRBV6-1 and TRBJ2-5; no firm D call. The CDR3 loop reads CASPGRLYQETQYF. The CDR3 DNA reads TGTGCCAGCCCCGGACGGTTGTACCAAGAGACCCAGTACTTC.